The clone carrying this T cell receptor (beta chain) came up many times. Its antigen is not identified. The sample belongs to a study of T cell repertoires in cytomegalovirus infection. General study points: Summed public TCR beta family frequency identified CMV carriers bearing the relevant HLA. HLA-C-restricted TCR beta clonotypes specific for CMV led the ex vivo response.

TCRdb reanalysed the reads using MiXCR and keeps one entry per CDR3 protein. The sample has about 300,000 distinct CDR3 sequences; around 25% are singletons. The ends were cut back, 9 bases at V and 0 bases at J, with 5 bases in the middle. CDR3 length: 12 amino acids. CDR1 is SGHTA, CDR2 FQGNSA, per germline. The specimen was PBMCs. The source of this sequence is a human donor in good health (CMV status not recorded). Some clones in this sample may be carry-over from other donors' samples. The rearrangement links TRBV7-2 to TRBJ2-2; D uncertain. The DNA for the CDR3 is TGTGCCAGTCGTACGAACACCGGGGAGCTGTTTTTT. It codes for CASRTNTGELFF.